This T cell receptor (beta chain) is from a study of blood T cells in healthy people across ages. Combining a sample-barcoded 5' primer with a J-beta primer mix, a second PCR ran for roughly 6 to 12 cycles. A 12-random-nucleotide template-switch adaptor tagged each cDNA molecule. TCRdb recomputed calls from the 5' RACE reads with MiXCR, one row per CDR3 protein. Of about 970,000 distinct CDR3 sequences listed, roughly 51% are singletons. Germline CDR1 MDHEN, CDR2 SYDVKM. The CDR3 runs to 15 residues. With 4 bases clipped from V and 2 bases from J, the junction kept 6 bases outside the gene matches. Isolated PBMCs totaled at least 6 million in each sample.

Specimen: blood. The rearrangement joins TRBV28 to TRBJ1-2, with 8 bases matching TRBD1. The sequence derives from an older woman in good health. The CDR3 nucleotides read TGTGCCAGCAGTTCTTCTGGACAGGGCAACTATGGCTACACCTTC. It yields the protein CASSSSGQGNYGYTF.